Shown below are 16 T cell receptor beta chains from a single sample sequenced in a study of blood T cell repertoires in COVID-19. Using immunoSEQ multiplex PCR, the repertoire was profiled, and TCRdb retains in-frame clones only, with some absent. The table records approximately 500,000 clones, roughly nine tenths of them present only once. The specimen was peripheral blood. These receptors all come from a man aged 18-30 years with COVID-19, enrolled during active disease.

V is TRBV2 and J is TRBJ1-3; D remains ambiguous. V gave up 7 bases and J gave up 5 bases, with 18 bases separating them. Germline CDR1 and CDR2: SNHLY and FYNNEI. This CDR3 region has 15 residues. The CDR3 region is CASILSFGLRNTIYF. The CDR3 bases are TGTGCCAGCATCCTCTCGTTTGGGCTTAGAAACACCATATATTTT.

This clone appeared once. The chain has TRBV14 and TRBJ2-1; D possibly corresponds to TRBD1 (5 bases). CDR1 is SGHDN, CDR2 FVKESK, per germline. The CDR3 has 15 residues. V lost 1 base and J 2 bases, leaving 9 bases between the germline ends. In DNA, the CDR3 is TGTGCCAGCAGCCAAGGGCAGGGTCCCTACAATGAGCAGTTCTTC. It codes for CASSQGQGPYNEQFF.

The chain is built from TRBV5-1 and TRBJ2-1, with D perhaps matching TRBD2 (6 bases). Germline CDR1 reads SGHRS; CDR2 reads YFSETQ. This CDR3 has 13 amino acids. Trimming removed 6 bases from V and 4 bases from J, with 11 bases in between. In DNA, the CDR3 is TGCGCCAGCACCCCCGGGAGTTACAATGAGCAGTTCTTC. It is translated as CASTPGSYNEQFF.

The chain joins TRBV18 to TRBJ2-7, with 10 bases aligning to TRBD2. This CDR3 is 15 amino acids long. V trimming: 2 bases; J trimming: 5 bases; junction bases outside the gene matches: 6. Germline V CDR1 and CDR2: KGHSH, LQKENI. CDR3 sequence reads: CASSPKAGGPHEQYF. The CDR3 nucleotides are TGTGCCAGCTCACCAAAAGCGGGGGGGCCCCACGAGCAGTACTTC.

The V gene is TRBV20-1, the J gene TRBJ2-1; unclear D gene. The CDR3 totals 10 residues. Trimming took 3 bases from V and 8 from J, leaving 5 bases between them. CDR1 is DFQATT, CDR2 SNEGSKA, per germline (reference sequence). The CDR3 spells CSARADEQFF. In DNA form, the CDR3 reads TGCAGTGCTAGGGCCGATGAGCAGTTCTTC.

The chain links TRBV9 to TRBJ2-2; maybe TRBD2 (6 bases). Germline V CDR1 and CDR2: SGDLS, YYNGEE. Between the trimmed V and J ends, which lost 4 bases and 2 bases, there was a span of 9 bases. The CDR3 is 14 residues long. CDR3 sequence reads: CASSSTRNTGELFF. The CDR3 DNA follows: TGTGCCAGCAGCTCGACTAGAAACACCGGGGAGCTGTTTTTT.

There are a few counts of this clone. CDR3: CASTGVTEAFF. Here the CDR3 DNA reads TGTGCCAGCACCGGTGTCACTGAAGCTTTCTTT. The V and J genes are TRBV6-6 and TRBJ1-1; D unresolved. CDR3 length: 11 residues. V lost 7 bases, J lost 4 bases, and 7 bases lay in between. Germline V gives CDR1 MNHNY, CDR2 SVGAGI (reference sequence).

In nucleotides, the CDR3 is TGTGCCAGTAGTATAGCGGGCAGGGGAAATTCACCCCTCCACTTT. This encodes CASSIAGRGNSPLHF. V gene TRBV19 combines with J gene TRBJ1-6; D may be TRBD1 (6 bases). This CDR3 is 15 amino acids long. The germline V gene has CDR1 LNHDA and CDR2 SQIVND (reference sequence). Trimming left V 1 base short and J 7 bases short, with 11 bases between. Variable domain in full (rest from reference TRBV19 and TRBJ1-6): DGGITQSPKYLFRKEGQNVTLSCEQNLNHDAMYWYRQDPGQGLRLIYYSQIVNDFQKGDIAEGYSVSREKKESFPLTVTSAQKNPTAFYLCASSIAGRGNSPLHFGNGTRLTVT.

This clone was picked up one time. The chain has TRBV11-2 and TRBJ2-7; 10 bases fit TRBD1. Unmatched junction bases numbered 13, after V lost 4 bases and J lost 7 bases. The CDR3 spans 16 residues. Germline lookup yields CDR1 SGHAT and CDR2 FQNNGV. As DNA, the CDR3 is TGTGCCAGCAGCTATACTCCGGGACAGGGGTCCCTTGAGCAGTACTTC. The encoded protein is CASSYTPGQGSLEQYF. Combining the CDR3 with reference TRBV11-2 and TRBJ2-7 gives the whole variable domain EAGVAQSPRYKIIEKRQSVAFWCNPISGHATLYWYQQILGQGPKLLIQFQNNGVVDDSQLPKDRFSAERLKGVDSTLKIQPAKLEDSAVYLCASSYTPGQGSLEQYFGPGTRLTVT.

The gene calls are TRBV12-3 or TRBV12-4 and TRBJ2-7, with 8 bases that match TRBD1. V shed 6 bases and J 6 bases; nucleotides not matched to a gene: 4. The CDR3 is made up of 12 amino acids. DNA of the CDR3: TGTGCCAGCAGCCCAGACAGGGGCGAGCAGTACTTC. It encodes CASSPDRGEQYF.

V usage is TRBV11-2 and J usage is TRBJ1-2, with 8 bases fitting TRBD1. This CDR3 contains 12 residues. Trimming removed 5 bases from V and 8 bases from J; junction bases left unmatched: 4. Germline CDR1 and CDR2: SGHAT and FQNNGV. CDR3 DNA: TGTGCCAGCAGCATCCAGGGGGCGGGCTACACCTTC. This encodes CASSIQGAGYTF.

The chain uses TRBV4-1 and TRBJ2-1, with 7 bases that match TRBD2. Germline V gene sequence: CDR1 MGHRA, CDR2 YSYEKL. With 2 bases clipped from V and 9 bases from J, the junction kept 10 bases outside the gene matches. The CDR3 spans 15 residues. The CDR3 reads CASSQRAGSETEQFF. In DNA, the CDR3 is TGCGCCAGCAGCCAACGAGCGGGGTCGGAAACTGAGCAGTTCTTC.

V usage is TRBV18 and J usage is TRBJ2-1; TRBD1 is a possible D gene (6 bases). Germline V gene sequence: CDR1 KGHSH, CDR2 LQKENI. Trimming shortened V by 4 bases and J by 3 bases, and 7 bases separated the two germline ends. The CDR3 is 13 amino acids. CDR3 protein: CASSRDNYNEQFF. The CDR3 DNA sequence: TGTGCCAGCTCACGGGACAACTACAATGAGCAGTTCTTC.

J is TRBJ2-3 and V is TRBV5-1; a possible D gene is TRBD2 (6 bases). Germline-derived CDR1 and CDR2 are SGHRS and YFSETQ. The CDR3 consists of 12 residues. Trimming removed 7 bases from V and 5 bases from J, with 11 bases in between. The CDR3 protein is CASSPRGDTQYF. CDR3 nucleotide sequence: TGCGCCAGCTCCCCGCGGGGAGATACGCAGTATTTT. Combining the CDR3 with reference TRBV5-1 and TRBJ2-3 gives the whole variable domain KAGVTQTPRYLIKTRGQQVTLSCSPISGHRSVSWYQQTPGQGLQFLFEYFSETQRNKGNFPGRFSGRQFSNSRSEMNVSTLELGDSALYLCASSPRGDTQYFGPGTRLTVL.

The chain joins TRBV30 to TRBJ2-4; D gene uncertain. V lost 7 bases and J 3 bases, leaving 7 bases between the germline ends. CDR3 length: 11 residues. Looked up from germline, CDR1 is GTSNPN and CDR2 is SVGIG (reference sequence). This CDR3 reads CASSFKNIQYF. The DNA of the CDR3 is TGTGCCTCCTCTTTCAAAAACATTCAGTACTTC.

The genes are TRBV29-1 and TRBJ2-3; 8 positions agree with TRBD2. From germline, CDR1 is SQVTM and CDR2 ANQGSEA. The CDR3 spans 14 residues. Trimming at V came to 4 bases and at J to 2 bases, leaving 5 bases not matched to a gene. CDR3 amino acids: CSVGREGPTDTQYF. The CDR3 region has the DNA TGCAGCGTTGGACGGGAGGGCCCCACAGATACGCAGTATTTT.